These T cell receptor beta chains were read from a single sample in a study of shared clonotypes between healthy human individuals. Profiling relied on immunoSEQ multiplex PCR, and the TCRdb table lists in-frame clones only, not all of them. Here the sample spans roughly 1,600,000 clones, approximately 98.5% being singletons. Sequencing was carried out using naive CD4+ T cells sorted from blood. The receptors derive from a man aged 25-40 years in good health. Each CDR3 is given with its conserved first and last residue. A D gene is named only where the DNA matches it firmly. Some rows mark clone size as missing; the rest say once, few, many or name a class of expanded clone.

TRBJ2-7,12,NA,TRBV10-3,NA,TGTGCCATCAAGGCTGGGTCCTACGAGCAGTACTTC,CAIKAGSYEQYF
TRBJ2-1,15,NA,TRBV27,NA,TGTGCCAGCAGTTTGCCTCCCGCGGCCTACAATGAGCAGTTCTTC,CASSLPPAAYNEQFF
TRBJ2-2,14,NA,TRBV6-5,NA,TGTGCCAGCAGTTATAGGGGCACGGGCGGGGAGCTGTTTTTT,CASSYRGTGGELFF
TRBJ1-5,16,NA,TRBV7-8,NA,TGTGCCAGCAGCAGTAGACCGAGAAATAGCAATCAGCCCCAGCATTTT,CASSSRPRNSNQPQHF
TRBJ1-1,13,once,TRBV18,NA,TGTGCCAGCTCTCGGGACCCGAACACTGAAGCTTTCTTT,CASSRDPNTEAFF
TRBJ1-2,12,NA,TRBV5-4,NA,TGTGCCAGCAGCTTGAGTACAGGTGGCTACACCTTC,CASSLSTGGYTF
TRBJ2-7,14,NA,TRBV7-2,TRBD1,TGTGCCAGCAGCCCCTTCAGGGGGTCTTACGAGCAGTACTTC,CASSPFRGSYEQYF
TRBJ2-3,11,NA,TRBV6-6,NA,TGTGCCAGCGGGCCGAGTGGTACGCAGTATTTT,CASGPSGTQYF
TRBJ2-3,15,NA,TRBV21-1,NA,TGTGCCAGCACCACAGTCTGGCGGACCACAGATACGCAGTATTTT,CASTTVWRTTDTQYF
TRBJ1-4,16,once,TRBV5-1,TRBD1,TGCGCCAGCAGCTCGCAGACAGGGGGAACTAATGAAAAACTGTTTTTT,CASSSQTGGTNEKLFF
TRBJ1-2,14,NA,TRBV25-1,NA,TGTGCCAGCAGTGGGGACCGGGAGGGGTATGGCTACACCTTC,CASSGDREGYGYTF
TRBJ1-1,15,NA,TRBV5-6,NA,TGTGCCAGCAGCTGGACGCGGCAGGGAAACACTGAAGCTTTCTTT,CASSWTRQGNTEAFF
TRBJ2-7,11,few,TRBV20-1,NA,TGCAGTGCTAGAGATACCTACGAGCAGTACTTC,CSARDTYEQYF
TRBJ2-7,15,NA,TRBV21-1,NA,TGTGCCAGCTGTTGGACACCTCGTTCCCGCTACGAGCAGTACTTC,CASCWTPRSRYEQYF
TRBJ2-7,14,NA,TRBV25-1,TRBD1,TGTGCCAGCAGTGACCGGGACAGCCCCTACGAGCAGTACTTC,CASSDRDSPYEQYF
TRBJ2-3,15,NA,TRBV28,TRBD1,TGTGCCAGCAGTTGGACAGGGAGAAGGGCAGATACGCAGTATTTT,CASSWTGRRADTQYF
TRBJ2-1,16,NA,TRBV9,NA,TGTGCCAGCAGCGTAGCTATGGGTATTAGCTCCAATGAGCAGTTCTTC,CASSVAMGISSNEQFF
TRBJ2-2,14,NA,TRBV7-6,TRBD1,TGTGCCAGCAGCTTGACAGGGGACACCGGGGAGCTGTTTTTT,CASSLTGDTGELFF
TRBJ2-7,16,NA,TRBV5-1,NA,TGCGCCAGCAGCTTGGCCGTTGGGACCCCATTCTACGAGCAGTACTTC,CASSLAVGTPFYEQYF
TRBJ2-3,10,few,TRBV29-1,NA,TGCAGCGTTGGGACAGATACGCAGTATTTT,CSVGTDTQYF
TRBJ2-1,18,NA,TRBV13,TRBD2,TGTGCCAGCAGCTTAGGCCAGACCGGACTAGCGGGAGGGAATTTGCAGTTCTTC,CASSLGQTGLAGGNLQFF
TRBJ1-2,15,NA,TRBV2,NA,TGTGCCAGCAGTCCCACCAAAATGAAGCAGGCGGGCTACACCTTC,CASSPTKMKQAGYTF